A single sample is the source of the 11 T cell receptor beta chains below, sequenced in a study of neoadjuvant nivolumab and ipilimumab in lung cancer. The table came from immunoSEQ multiplex PCR; TCRdb's copy has only in-frame clones and leaves some out. The sample records 3,200 or so clones, about 88% being singletons. The source material was tumor tissue, sampled after neoadjuvant nivolumab, alone or with ipilimumab, at or shortly before surgery. These receptors originate from an adult with non-small cell lung cancer.

This chain links TRBV5-6 with TRBJ2-3; TRBD2 agrees at 8 bases. The CDR3 loop spans 17 amino acids. Germline V lookup: CDR1 SGHDT, CDR2 YYEEEE. Trimming removed 0 bases from V and 0 bases from J; junction bases left unmatched: 6. The CDR3 DNA follows: TGTGCCAGCAGCTTGGTGTCTAGCGGGTCTAGCACAGATACGCAGTATTTT. Translated, it gives CASSLVSSGSSTDTQYF.

The V gene is TRBV5-1, the J gene TRBJ2-5, with TRBD2 identical over 7 bases. The CDR3 consists of 15 residues. V dropped 7 bases and J dropped 2; count of bases not matched to a gene: 11. The V gene's germline CDR1 is SGHRS and CDR2 YFSETQ. For the CDR3, the DNA is TGCGCCAGCGCCCCTGCTAGCGGTAAACAAGAGACCCAGTACTTC. Protein sequence: CASAPASGKQETQYF. Full variable domain (missing parts from reference TRBV5-1 and TRBJ2-5): KAGVTQTPRYLIKTRGQQVTLSCSPISGHRSVSWYQQTPGQGLQFLFEYFSETQRNKGNFPGRFSGRQFSNSRSEMNVSTLELGDSALYLCASAPASGKQETQYFGPGTRLLVL.

The chain recombines TRBV10-3 with TRBJ2-3; 11 bases line up with TRBD1. This CDR3 has 15 amino acids. V lost 6 bases to trimming and J lost 5 bases; unmatched junction nucleotides: 7. Germline V gives CDR1 ENHRY, CDR2 SYGVKD. As DNA, the CDR3 is TGTGCCATCAGCTTCGGGACAGGGGGTAGAGATACGCAGTATTTT. Translated, it gives CAISFGTGGRDTQYF.

The chain uses TRBV5-5 and TRBJ1-1; 9 positions match TRBD1. V lost 3 bases and J lost 1; bases outside the gene matches: 1. This CDR3 contains 14 residues. Germline V gives CDR1 SGHKS, CDR2 YYEKEE (reference sequence). The chain's CDR3 is CASSWGQGNTEAFF. CDR3 DNA: TGTGCCAGCAGCTGGGGACAGGGGAACACTGAAGCTTTCTTT. Combining the CDR3 with reference TRBV5-5 and TRBJ1-1 gives the whole variable domain DAGVTQSPTHLIKTRGQQVTLRCSPISGHKSVSWYQQVLGQGPQFIFQYYEKEERGRGNFPDRFSARQFPNYSSELNVNALLLGDSALYLCASSWGQGNTEAFFGQGTRLTVV.

The rearrangement uses TRBV5-1 and TRBJ2-6, with D perhaps matching TRBD1 (6 bases). Trimming removed 3 bases at V and 0 bases at J, with 10 bases between. The CDR3 has 16 amino acids. Germline CDR1 reads SGHRS; CDR2 reads YFSETQ. The CDR3 loop is CASSSSGVSGANVLTF. The CDR3 DNA reads as TGCGCCAGCAGCTCATCAGGGGTCTCTGGGGCCAACGTCCTGACTTTC.

This clone was seen just once. This chain uses TRBV7-2 with TRBJ2-1; 8 bases map to TRBD1. Per the germline V gene, CDR1 is SGHTA and CDR2 is FQGNSA. This CDR3 region has 21 residues. V was clipped by 0 bases and J by 0 bases; unmatched bases: 16. CDR3: CASSLAPPDRAGASSYNEQFF. The CDR3 DNA reads as TGTGCCAGCAGCTTAGCCCCCCCGGACAGGGCTGGGGCCAGCTCCTACAATGAGCAGTTCTTC.

The rearrangement links TRBV6-5 to TRBJ2-3, with D perhaps matching TRBD2 (6 bases). The CDR3 extends over 16 amino acids. Trimming took off 2 bases at V and 0 bases at J, with 12 bases between the two ends. Looked up from germline, CDR1 is MNHEY and CDR2 is SVGAGI. CDR3 loop: CASSYGGLTSTDTQYF. The CDR3 bases are TGTGCCAGCAGTTACGGTGGACTAACTAGCACAGATACGCAGTATTTT.

The chain has TRBV18 and TRBJ1-5; D is unclear. Germline CDR1 reads KGHSH; CDR2 reads LQKENI. Deletions cut 5 bases from V and 4 bases from J, with 9 bases between. There are 13 residues in the CDR3. This CDR3 reads CASSGTDNQPQHF. In DNA, the CDR3 is TGTGCCAGCTCAGGTACAGATAATCAGCCCCAGCATTTT.

This chain joins TRBV9 and TRBJ2-1; 9 bases match TRBD1. This CDR3 is built from 17 residues. The V gene end was trimmed by 2 bases and the J gene end by 7 bases; junction bases not matched to a gene: 13. The germline CDR1 and CDR2 sequences are SGDLS and YYNGEE. This CDR3 is CASSVGSGTGRANEQFF. CDR3 bases: TGTGCCAGCAGCGTCGGGTCAGGGACAGGGAGGGCTAATGAGCAGTTCTTC. Looking up the rest from reference TRBV9 and TRBJ2-1 gives the full variable domain: DSGVTQTPKHLITATGQRVTLRCSPRSGDLSVYWYQQSLDQGLQFLIQYYNGEERAKGNILERFSAQQFPDLHSELNLSSLELGDSALYFCASSVGSGTGRANEQFFGPGTRLTVL.

V gene TRBV6-6 combines with J gene TRBJ2-2; D ambiguous. Germline V gene lookup returns CDR1 MNHNY and CDR2 SVGAGI (reference sequence). The CDR3 length is 13 residues. The ends were cut back, 10 bases at V and 1 base at J, with 10 bases in the middle. The CDR3 loop is CAIRPGNTGELFF. The CDR3 nucleotides are TGTGCCATCCGCCCCGGGAACACCGGGGAGCTGTTTTTT.

The chain combines TRBV5-4 with TRBJ2-2; D gene uncertain. The CDR3 spans 12 residues. Germline CDR1 is SGHNT and CDR2 is YYREEE (reference sequence). Trimming removed 3 bases from V and 5 bases from J, with 5 bases in between. The CDR3 DNA follows: TGTGCCAGCAGCTCGGGTACCGGGGAGCTGTTTTTT. Amino acid sequence: CASSSGTGELFF.